This T cell receptor beta chain was profiled in a study of shared clonotypes between healthy human individuals. Findings and caveats of the study: Sharing across four donors was highest in naive CD4 (around 5%) and lowest in memory CD8 (roughly 0.4%).

Assay: immunoSEQ multiplex PCR; the TCRdb copy retains only in-frame clones and omits some. The table shows approximately 1.4 million clones, with 95% to 99% occurring only once. V was pared by 2 bases and J by 1 base, with 6 bases between. This CDR3 contains 13 residues. Germline CDR1 KGHSH, CDR2 LQKENI. A word on this clone: Its specificity is not known. This specimen includes other DNA sequences encoding the same CDR3.

The sequence was collected from a man aged 30 to 45 in good health. The source material was naive CD4+ T cells sorted from blood. The sample's subset: CD45RA+ positively selected. The rearrangement joins TRBV18 to TRBJ2-7, with D uncertain. The CDR3 DNA sequence: TGTGCCAGCTCACCAACCATTTCCTACGAGCAGTACTTC. It is translated as CASSPTISYEQYF.